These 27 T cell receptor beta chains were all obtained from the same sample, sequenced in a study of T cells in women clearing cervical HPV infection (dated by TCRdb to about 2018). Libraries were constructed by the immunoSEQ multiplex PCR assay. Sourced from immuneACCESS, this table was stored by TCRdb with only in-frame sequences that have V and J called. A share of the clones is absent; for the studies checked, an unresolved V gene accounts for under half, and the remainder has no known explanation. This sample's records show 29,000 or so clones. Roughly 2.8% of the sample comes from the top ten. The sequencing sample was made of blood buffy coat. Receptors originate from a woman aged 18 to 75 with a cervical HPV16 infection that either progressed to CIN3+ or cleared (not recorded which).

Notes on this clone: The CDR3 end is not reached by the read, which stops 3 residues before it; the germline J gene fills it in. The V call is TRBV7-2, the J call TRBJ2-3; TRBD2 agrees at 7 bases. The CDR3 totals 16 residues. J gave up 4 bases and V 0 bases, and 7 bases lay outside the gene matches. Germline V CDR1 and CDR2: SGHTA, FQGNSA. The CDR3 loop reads CASSLAAGVRADTQYF. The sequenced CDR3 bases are TGTGCCAGCAGCTTAGCGGCGGGGGTTAGGGCAGATACG.

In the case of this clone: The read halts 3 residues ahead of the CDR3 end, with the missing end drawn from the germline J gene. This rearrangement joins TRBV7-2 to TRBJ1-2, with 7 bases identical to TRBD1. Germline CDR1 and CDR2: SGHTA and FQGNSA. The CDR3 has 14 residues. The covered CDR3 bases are TGTGCCAGCAGCTTAGACAGGGGAGGGCGAAGC. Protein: CASSLDRGGRS. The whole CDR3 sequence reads CASSLDRGGRSYTF.

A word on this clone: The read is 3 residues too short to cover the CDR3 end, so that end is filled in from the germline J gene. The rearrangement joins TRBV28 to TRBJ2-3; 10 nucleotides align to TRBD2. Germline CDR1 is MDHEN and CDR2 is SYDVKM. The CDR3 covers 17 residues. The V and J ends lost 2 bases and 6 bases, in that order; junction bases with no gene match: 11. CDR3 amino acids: CASSLGGASGGADTQYF. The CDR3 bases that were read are TGTGCCAGCAGTTTAGGTGGGGCTAGCGGGGGAGCGGATACG.

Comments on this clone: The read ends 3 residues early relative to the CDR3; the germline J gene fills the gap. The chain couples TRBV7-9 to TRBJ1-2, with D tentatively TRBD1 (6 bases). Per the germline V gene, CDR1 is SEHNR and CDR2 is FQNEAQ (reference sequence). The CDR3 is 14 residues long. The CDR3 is CASSSVTGLYDYTF. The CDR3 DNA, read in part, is TGTGCCAGCAGCTCGGTAACAGGGCTCTACGAC.

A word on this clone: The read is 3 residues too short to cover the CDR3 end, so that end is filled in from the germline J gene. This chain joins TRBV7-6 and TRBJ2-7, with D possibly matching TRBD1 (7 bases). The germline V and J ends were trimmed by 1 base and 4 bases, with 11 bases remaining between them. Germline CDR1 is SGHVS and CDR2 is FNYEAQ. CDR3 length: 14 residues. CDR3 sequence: CASSLDAGGYEQYF. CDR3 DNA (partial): TGTGCCAGCAGCTTAGATGCAGGGGGGTACGAG.

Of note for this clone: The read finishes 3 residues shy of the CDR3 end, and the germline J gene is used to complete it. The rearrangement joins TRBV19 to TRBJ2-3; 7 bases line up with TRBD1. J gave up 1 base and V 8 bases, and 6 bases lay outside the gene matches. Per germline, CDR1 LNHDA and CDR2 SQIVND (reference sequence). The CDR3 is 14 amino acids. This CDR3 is CASFPGTGTDTQYF. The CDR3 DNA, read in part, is TGTGCCAGTTTTCCCGGGACAGGCACAGATACG.

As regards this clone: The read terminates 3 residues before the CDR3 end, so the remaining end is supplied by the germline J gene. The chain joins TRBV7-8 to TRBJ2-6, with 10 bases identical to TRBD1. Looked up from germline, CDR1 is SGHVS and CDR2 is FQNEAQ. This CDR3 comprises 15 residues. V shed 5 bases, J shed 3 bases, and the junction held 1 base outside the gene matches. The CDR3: CASSRTGGGANVLTF. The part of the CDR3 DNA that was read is TGTGCCAGCAGCCGGACAGGGGGTGGGGCCAACGTC.

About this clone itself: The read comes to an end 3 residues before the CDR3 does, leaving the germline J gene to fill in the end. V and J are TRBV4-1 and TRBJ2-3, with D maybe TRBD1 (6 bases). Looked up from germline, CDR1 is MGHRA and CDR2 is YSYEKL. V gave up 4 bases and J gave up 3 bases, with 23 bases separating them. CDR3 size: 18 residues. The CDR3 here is CASSPTGSVRSSTDTQYF. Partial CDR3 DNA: TGCGCCAGCAGCCCCACAGGGTCGGTGCGTAGTTCGACAGATACG.

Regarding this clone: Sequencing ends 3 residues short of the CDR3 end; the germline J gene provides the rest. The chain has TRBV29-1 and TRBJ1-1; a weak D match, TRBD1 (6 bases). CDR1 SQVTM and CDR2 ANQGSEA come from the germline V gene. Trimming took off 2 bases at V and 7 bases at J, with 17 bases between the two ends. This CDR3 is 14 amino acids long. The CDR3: CSVEYRGAFSEAFF. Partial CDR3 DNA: TGCAGCGTTGAATACCGGGGGGCCTTTAGTGAA.

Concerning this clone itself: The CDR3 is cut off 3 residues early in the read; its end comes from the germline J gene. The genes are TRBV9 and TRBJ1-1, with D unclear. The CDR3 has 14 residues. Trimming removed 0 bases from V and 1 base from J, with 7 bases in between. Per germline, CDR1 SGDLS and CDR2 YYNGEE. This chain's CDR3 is CASSVDTGNTEAFF. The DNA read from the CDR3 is TGTGCCAGCAGCGTAGATACGGGGAACACTGAA.

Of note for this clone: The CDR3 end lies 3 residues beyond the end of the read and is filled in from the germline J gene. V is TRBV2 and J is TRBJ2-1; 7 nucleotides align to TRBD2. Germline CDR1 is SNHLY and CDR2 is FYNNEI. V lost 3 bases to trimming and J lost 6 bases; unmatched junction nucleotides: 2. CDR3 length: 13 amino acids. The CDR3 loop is CASSEAGVNEQFF. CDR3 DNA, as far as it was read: TGTGCCAGCAGTGAGGCGGGAGTCAATGAG.

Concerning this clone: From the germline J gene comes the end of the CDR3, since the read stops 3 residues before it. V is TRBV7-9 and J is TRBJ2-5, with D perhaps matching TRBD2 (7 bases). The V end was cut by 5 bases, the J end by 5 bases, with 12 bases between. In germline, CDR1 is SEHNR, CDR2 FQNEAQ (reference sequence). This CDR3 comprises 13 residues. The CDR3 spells CASSDRGAETQYF. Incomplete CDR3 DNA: TGTGCCAGCAGCGACCGGGGGGCCGAGACC.

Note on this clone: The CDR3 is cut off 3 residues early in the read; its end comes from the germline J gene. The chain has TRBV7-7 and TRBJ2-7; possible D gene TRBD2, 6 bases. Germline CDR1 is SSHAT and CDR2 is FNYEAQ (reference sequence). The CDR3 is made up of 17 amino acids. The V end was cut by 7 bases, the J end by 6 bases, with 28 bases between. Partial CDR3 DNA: TGTGCCAGCATCCTTAGCGGCAGGCTCCCAGATTTCCTCGAG. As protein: CASILSGRLPDFLE. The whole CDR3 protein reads CASILSGRLPDFLEQYF.

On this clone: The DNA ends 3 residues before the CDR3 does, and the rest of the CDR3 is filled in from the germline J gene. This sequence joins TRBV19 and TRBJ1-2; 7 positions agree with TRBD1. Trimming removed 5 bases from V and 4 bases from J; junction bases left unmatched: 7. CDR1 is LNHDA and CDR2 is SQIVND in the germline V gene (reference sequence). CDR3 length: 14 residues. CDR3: CASSLRDRPYGYTF. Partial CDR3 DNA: TGTGCCAGTAGTTTGCGGGACAGACCCTATGGC.

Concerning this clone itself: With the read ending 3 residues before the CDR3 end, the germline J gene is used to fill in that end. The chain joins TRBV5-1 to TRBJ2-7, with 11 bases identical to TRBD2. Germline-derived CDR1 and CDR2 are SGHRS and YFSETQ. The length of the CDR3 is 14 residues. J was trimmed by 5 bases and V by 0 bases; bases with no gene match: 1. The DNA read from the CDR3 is TGCGCCAGCAGCTTGGTACTAGCGGGAGACGAG. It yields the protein CASSLVLAGDE. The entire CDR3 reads CASSLVLAGDEQYF.

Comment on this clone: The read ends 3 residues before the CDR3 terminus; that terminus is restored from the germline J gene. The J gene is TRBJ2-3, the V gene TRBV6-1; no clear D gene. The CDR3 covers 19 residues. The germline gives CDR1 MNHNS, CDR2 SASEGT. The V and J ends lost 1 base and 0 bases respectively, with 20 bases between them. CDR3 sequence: CASSEVPWASATSTDTQYF. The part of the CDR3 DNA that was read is TGTGCCAGCAGTGAAGTGCCGTGGGCCTCAGCTACTAGCACAGATACG.

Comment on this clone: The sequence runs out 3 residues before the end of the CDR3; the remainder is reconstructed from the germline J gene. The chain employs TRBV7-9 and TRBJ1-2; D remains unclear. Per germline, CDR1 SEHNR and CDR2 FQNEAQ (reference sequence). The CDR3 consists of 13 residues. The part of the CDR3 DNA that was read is TGTGCCACTCATCGGGCTAGCCGGCATACC. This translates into CATHRASRHT. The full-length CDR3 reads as CATHRASRHTYTF.

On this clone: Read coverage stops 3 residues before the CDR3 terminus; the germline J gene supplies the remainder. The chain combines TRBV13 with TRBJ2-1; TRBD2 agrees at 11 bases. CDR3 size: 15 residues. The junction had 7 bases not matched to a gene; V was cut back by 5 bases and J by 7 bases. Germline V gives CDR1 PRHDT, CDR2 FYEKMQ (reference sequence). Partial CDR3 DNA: TGTGCCAGCAGCCTACCGGGACTAGCGGTGAATGAG. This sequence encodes CASSLPGLAVNE. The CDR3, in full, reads CASSLPGLAVNEQFF.

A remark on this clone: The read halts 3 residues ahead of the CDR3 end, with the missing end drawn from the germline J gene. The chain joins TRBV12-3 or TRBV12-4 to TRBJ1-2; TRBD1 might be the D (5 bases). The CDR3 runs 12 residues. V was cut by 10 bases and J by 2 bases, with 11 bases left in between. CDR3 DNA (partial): TGTGCCACCGGGGGGAAGAACTATGGC. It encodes CATGGKNYG. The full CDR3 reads CATGGKNYGYTF.

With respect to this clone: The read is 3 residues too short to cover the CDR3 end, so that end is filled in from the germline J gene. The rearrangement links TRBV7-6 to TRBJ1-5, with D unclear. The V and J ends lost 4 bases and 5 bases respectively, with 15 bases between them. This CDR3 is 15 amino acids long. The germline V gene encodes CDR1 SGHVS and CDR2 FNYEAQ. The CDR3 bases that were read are TGTGCCAGCAGCTATACTGCCGGGGAACATCAGCCC. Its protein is CASSYTAGEHQP. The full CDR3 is CASSYTAGEHQPQHF.

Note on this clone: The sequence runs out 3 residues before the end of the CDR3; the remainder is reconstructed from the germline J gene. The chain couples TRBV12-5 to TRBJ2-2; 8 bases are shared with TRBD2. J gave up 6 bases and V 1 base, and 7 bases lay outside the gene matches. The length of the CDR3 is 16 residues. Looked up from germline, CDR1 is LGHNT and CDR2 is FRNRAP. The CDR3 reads CASGLDKGLEAGELFF. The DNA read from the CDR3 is TGTGCTAGTGGTTTGGACAAGGGACTAGAGGCCGGGGAG.

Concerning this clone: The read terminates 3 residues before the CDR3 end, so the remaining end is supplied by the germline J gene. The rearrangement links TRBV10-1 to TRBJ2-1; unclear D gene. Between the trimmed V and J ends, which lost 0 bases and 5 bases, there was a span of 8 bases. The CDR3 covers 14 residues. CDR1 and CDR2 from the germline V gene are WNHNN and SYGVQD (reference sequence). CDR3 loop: CASSESRQNNEQFF. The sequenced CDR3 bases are TGCGCCAGCAGTGAGTCGAGACAAAACAATGAG.

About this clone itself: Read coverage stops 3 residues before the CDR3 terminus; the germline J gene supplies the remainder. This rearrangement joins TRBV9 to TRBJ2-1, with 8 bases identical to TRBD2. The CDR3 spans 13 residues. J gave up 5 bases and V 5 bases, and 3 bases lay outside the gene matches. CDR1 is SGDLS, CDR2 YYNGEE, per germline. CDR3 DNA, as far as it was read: TGTGCCAGCAGTGGACTAGCCCACAATGAG. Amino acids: CASSGLAHNE. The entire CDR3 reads CASSGLAHNEQFF.

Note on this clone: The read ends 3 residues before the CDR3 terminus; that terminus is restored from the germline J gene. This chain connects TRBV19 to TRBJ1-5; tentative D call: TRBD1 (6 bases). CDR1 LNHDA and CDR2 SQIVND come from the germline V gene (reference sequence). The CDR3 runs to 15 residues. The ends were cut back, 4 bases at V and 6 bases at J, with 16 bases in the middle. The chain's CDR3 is CASSTGGEGGQPQHF. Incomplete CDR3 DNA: TGTGCCAGTAGTACGGGGGGCGAAGGGGGTCAGCCC.

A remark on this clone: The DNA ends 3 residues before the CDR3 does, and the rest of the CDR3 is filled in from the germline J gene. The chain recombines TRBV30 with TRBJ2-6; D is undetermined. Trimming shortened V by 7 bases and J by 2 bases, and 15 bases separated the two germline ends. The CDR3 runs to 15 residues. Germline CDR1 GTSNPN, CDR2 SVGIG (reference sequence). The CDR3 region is CAFPYTVAGANVLTF. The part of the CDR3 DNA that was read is TGTGCCTTTCCATACACCGTGGCTGGGGCCAACGTC.

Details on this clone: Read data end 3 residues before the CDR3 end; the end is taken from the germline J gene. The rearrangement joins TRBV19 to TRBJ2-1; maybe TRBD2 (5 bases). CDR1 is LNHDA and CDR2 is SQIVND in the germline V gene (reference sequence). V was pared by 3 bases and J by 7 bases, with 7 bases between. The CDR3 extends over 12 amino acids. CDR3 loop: CASSIRGNEQFF. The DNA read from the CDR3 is TGTGCCAGTAGTATCCGAGGGAATGAG.

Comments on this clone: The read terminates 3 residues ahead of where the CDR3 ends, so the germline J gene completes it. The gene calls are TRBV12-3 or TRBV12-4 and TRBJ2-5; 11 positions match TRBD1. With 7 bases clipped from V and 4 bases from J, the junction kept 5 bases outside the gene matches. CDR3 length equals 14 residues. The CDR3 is CASKRTGGRETQYF. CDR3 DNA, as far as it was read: TGTGCCAGCAAAAGGACAGGGGGCCGAGAGACC.